These 12 T cell receptor beta chains share one sample of origin, sequenced in a study of blood T cell repertoires in COVID-19. The method was immunoSEQ multiplex PCR; TCRdb's version includes in-frame clones alone and lacks a portion of them. The sample has roughly 150,000 clones, approximately 80% seen once; the top ten hold 5%. The sequenced sample consisted of peripheral blood. These receptors were collected from a woman aged 50 to 65 with acute or convalescent COVID-19.

V usage is TRBV19 and J usage is TRBJ2-1, with D possibly TRBD1 on 5 matching bases. The CDR3 contains 13 residues. Trimming removed 7 bases from V and 8 bases from J, with 15 bases in between. CDR1 is LNHDA, CDR2 SQIVND, per germline (reference sequence). The CDR3 loop reads CASTMGPLYEQFF. CDR3 nucleotides: TGTGCCAGTACGATGGGGCCTCTCTATGAGCAGTTCTTC.

This sequence joins TRBV10-3 and TRBJ1-4; 10 nucleotides line up with TRBD1. This CDR3 region has 17 residues. Trimming at V came to 5 bases and at J to 1 base, leaving 7 bases not matched to a gene. Germline values: CDR1 ENHRY, CDR2 SYGVKD. For the CDR3, the DNA is TGTGCCATCAGTCCCGGGACAGGGGATGGAACTAATGAAAAACTGTTTTTT. Its translation: CAISPGTGDGTNEKLFF.

The rearrangement joins TRBV3-1 (or the pseudogene TRBV3-2) to TRBJ1-1; no firm D call. The CDR3 consists of 16 residues. V was clipped by 4 bases and J by 5 bases, with 20 bases between them. Germline CDR1 is LGHDT and CDR2 is YNNKEL (reference sequence). This CDR3 reads CASSPLTVNSETEAFF. For the CDR3, the DNA is TGTGCCAGCAGCCCTTTAACTGTTAATTCGGAGACTGAAGCTTTCTTT.

The chain uses TRBV11-2 and TRBJ1-1; TRBD1 aligns across 7 bases. There are 15 residues in the CDR3. J was trimmed by 4 bases and V by 6 bases; bases with no gene match: 11. The germline V gene has CDR1 SGHAT and CDR2 FQNNGV. The CDR3 protein is CASRPKTGVSTEAFF. As DNA, the CDR3 is TGTGCCAGCAGACCCAAAACAGGGGTGAGCACTGAAGCTTTCTTT.

V usage is TRBV10-2 and J usage is TRBJ1-4; TRBD1 is a possible D gene (5 bases). V shed 7 bases and J shed 7 bases, with 19 bases lying between them. The CDR3 sequence is 15 residues long. Germline V gene data show CDR1 as WSHSY and CDR2 as SAAADI. Here the CDR3 reads CASMAQGLISEKLFF. The CDR3 coding sequence is TGCGCCAGCATGGCCCAGGGTCTCATCAGTGAAAAACTGTTTTTT.

The chain uses TRBV5-4 and TRBJ2-5; 8 nucleotides align to TRBD1. This CDR3 is 15 amino acids long. The trim removed 0 bases at V and 4 bases at J, leaving 5 bases unmatched. Germline V CDR1 and CDR2: SGHNT, YYREEE (reference sequence). CDR3 bases: TGTGCCAGCAGCTTGGACAGGGGGATGGGAGAGACCCAGTACTTC. Protein sequence: CASSLDRGMGETQYF.

This chain joins TRBV19 and TRBJ1-2, with 9 bases aligning to TRBD1. J lost 2 bases, V lost 5 bases, and 3 bases had no gene match. The CDR3 consists of 14 residues. In germline, CDR1 is LNHDA, CDR2 SQIVND (reference sequence). The CDR3 coding sequence is TGTGCCAGTAGTGAACAGGGGGCGAACTATGGCTACACCTTC. This encodes CASSEQGANYGYTF. The full variable domain, rest sourced from reference TRBV19 and TRBJ1-2, is DGGITQSPKYLFRKEGQNVTLSCEQNLNHDAMYWYRQDPGQGLRLIYYSQIVNDFQKGDIAEGYSVSREKKESFPLTVTSAQKNPTAFYLCASSEQGANYGYTFGSGTRLTVV.

Only one count was recorded for this clone. The V and J genes are TRBV5-4 and TRBJ1-1, with 9 bases fitting TRBD1. CDR1 and CDR2 from the germline V gene are SGHNT and YYREEE (reference sequence). With V trimmed by 3 bases and J by 6 bases, 6 bases remained unmatched. The CDR3 extends over 14 amino acids. The CDR3 sequence: CASSYPDRGAEAFF. For the CDR3, the DNA is TGTGCCAGCAGCTACCCAGACAGGGGGGCTGAAGCTTTCTTT.

V is TRBV4-2 and J is TRBJ2-1, with 7 bases lining up with TRBD1. V was pared by 1 base and J by 0 bases, with 3 bases of the junction left unmatched. The CDR3 is 16 amino acids. Germline V gene data show CDR1 as LGHNA and CDR2 as YNFKEQ. The CDR3 reads CASSQGRQGSYNEQFF. The CDR3 bases are TGTGCCAGCAGCCAAGGGCGACAGGGCTCCTACAATGAGCAGTTCTTC.

V is TRBV7-2 and J is TRBJ1-4, with a possible D match to TRBD1 (6 bases). The V end lost 1 base, the J end lost 7 bases, and 13 bases lay between the germline ends. CDR1 SGHTA and CDR2 FQGNSA come from the germline V gene. This CDR3 region has 15 residues. CDR3 region: CASSLGSAGVEKLFF. The CDR3 coding sequence is TGTGCCAGCAGCTTAGGCTCAGCAGGGGTTGAAAAACTGTTTTTT. Together with reference TRBV7-2 and TRBJ1-4, the CDR3 gives the full variable domain: GAGVSQSPSNKVTEKGKDVELRCDPISGHTALYWYRQSLGQGLEFLIYFQGNSAPDKSGLPSDRFSAERTGGSVSTLTIQRTQQEDSAVYLCASSLGSAGVEKLFFGSGTQLSVL.

The chain is built from TRBV24-1 and TRBJ1-6; D is perhaps TRBD1 (6 bases). Looked up from germline, CDR1 is KGHDR and CDR2 is SFDVKD. This CDR3 region has 14 residues. The ends were cut back, 4 bases at V and 7 bases at J, with 10 bases in the middle. The CDR3 nucleotides are TGTGCCACCAGTGAGGGACACCGCAATTCACCCCTCCACTTT. Translated, it gives CATSEGHRNSPLHF.

The rearrangement uses TRBV9 and TRBJ2-7; D perhaps matches TRBD1 (6 bases). Trimming removed 4 bases at V and 2 bases at J, with 13 bases between. The CDR3 spans 14 residues. CDR1 is SGDLS, CDR2 YYNGEE, per germline. The CDR3 DNA sequence: TGTGCCAGCAGCCAGACAGGTCCCCCCTACGAGCAGTACTTC. This encodes CASSQTGPPYEQYF.